Below, one T cell receptor beta chain is given with its context. Measured with immunoSEQ multiplex PCR; TCRdb has only the in-frame clones, and not every one. The sample shows some 160,000 clones, 84% of them seen only once. This record comes from a study of blood T cell repertoires in COVID-19. Germline-derived CDR1 and CDR2 are SQVTM and ANQGSEA. J was trimmed by 7 bases and V by 5 bases; bases with no gene match: 9. The CDR3 has 14 residues. This chain uses TRBV29-1 with TRBJ1-4; TRBD1 matches at 8 bases. The source is an elderly woman with COVID-19, enrolled during active disease. Sequencing was done on a sample of peripheral blood. The CDR3 DNA reads as TGCAGCGTTACTCAGACAGGGGCAGGTGAAAAACTGTTTTTT. This translates into CSVTQTGAGEKLFF.